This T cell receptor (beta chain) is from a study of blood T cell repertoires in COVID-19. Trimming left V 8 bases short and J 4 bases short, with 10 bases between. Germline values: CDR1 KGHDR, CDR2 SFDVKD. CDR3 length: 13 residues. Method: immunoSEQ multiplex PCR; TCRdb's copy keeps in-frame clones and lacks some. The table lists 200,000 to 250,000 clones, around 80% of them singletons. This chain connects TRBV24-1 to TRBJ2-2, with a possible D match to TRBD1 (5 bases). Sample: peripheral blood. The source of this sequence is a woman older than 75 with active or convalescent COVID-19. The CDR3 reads CATMTDSTGELFF. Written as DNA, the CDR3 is TGTGCCACCATGACCGACAGCACCGGGGAGCTGTTTTTT.